Listed below are T cell receptor beta chains from one sample, sequenced in a study of T cells in Graves' hyperthyroidism and ophthalmopathy. Using its own MiXCR run on the multiplex PCR reads, TCRdb lists one record per CDR3 protein. The sample yields about 300,000 distinct CDR3 sequences, 12% to 15% seen once. Sequences were obtained from blood. These receptor sequences come from a woman aged 40-49 years with Graves' hyperthyroidism. Both conserved end residues are part of each CDR3. D genes are given only for firm matches. The listing skips clone size in some rows; elsewhere it reads once, few, many or a size class.

clone_size d_call j_call v_call cdr3_aa cdr3_nt
many - TRBJ1-5 TRBV19 CASSIEGSGNQPQHF TGTGCCAGTAGTATAGAGGGGTCAGGCAATCAGCCCCAGCATTTT
many - TRBJ1-1 TRBV2 CASSRATETPEAFF TGTGCCAGCAGTCGGGCGACAGAAACCCCTGAAGCTTTCTTT
many - TRBJ1-1 TRBV28 CASRDSRTEAFF TGTGCCAGCAGGGACAGTCGAACTGAAGCTTTCTTT
many TRBD1 TRBJ2-7 TRBV11-3 CASSLVGTGVREQYF TGTGCCAGCAGCTTAGTCGGGACAGGAGTTAGGGAGCAGTACTTC
- - TRBJ2-7 TRBV20-1 CSAVTRKEQYF TGCAGTGCGGTTACTAGGAAGGAGCAGTACTTC
- - TRBJ2-3 TRBV20-1 CSAPADGSPDTQYF TGCAGTGCCCCGGCGGACGGGAGTCCAGATACGCAGTATTTT
- TRBD2 TRBJ2-1 TRBV12-3/TRBV12-4 CASSSTSGSLNEQFF TGTGCCAGCAGCTCGACTAGCGGGAGTTTGAATGAGCAGTTCTTC
few - TRBJ2-2 TRBV6-1 CASSVHTANTGELFF TGTGCCAGCAGTGTGCACACCGCGAACACCGGGGAGCTGTTTTTT
many - TRBJ2-5 TRBV12-3/TRBV12-4 CASRGRDKQETQYF TGTGCCAGCAGGGGCCGGGACAAACAAGAGACCCAGTACTTC
many TRBD2 TRBJ2-1 TRBV5-1 CASSPTSGEQFF TGCGCCAGCAGCCCTACTAGCGGGGAGCAGTTCTTC
many - TRBJ2-7 TRBV12-5 CASGLPPYEQYF TGTGCTAGTGGTTTGCCACCCTACGAGCAGTACTTC
many - TRBJ2-7 TRBV27 CASSLYQPPSSSEQYF TGTGCCAGCAGTTTATATCAGCCCCCTTCTAGTTCCGAGCAGTACTTC
many - TRBJ1-6 TRBV7-2 CASSEFGANALHF TGTGCCAGCAGCGAATTTGGGGCAAACGCCCTCCACTTT
many - TRBJ2-7 TRBV6-2/TRBV6-3 CASSYSRVFGSYEQYF TGTGCCAGCAGTTACTCACGGGTATTCGGCTCCTACGAGCAGTACTTC
many - TRBJ1-1 TRBV20-1 CSARDRASARRREAFF TGCAGTGCTAGAGATCGCGCGTCCGCACGCCGACGTGAAGCTTTCTTT
many - TRBJ1-5 TRBV2 CASSWRGNQPQHF TGTGCCAGCAGTTGGCGCGGCAATCAGCCCCAGCATTTT
few - TRBJ1-5 TRBV20-1 CSARDYPGQPQHF TGCAGTGCTAGAGATTATCCAGGTCAGCCCCAGCATTTT
- - TRBJ2-7 TRBV19 CASRRASSAHEQYF TGTGCCAGTAGGCGGGCTAGTAGTGCCCACGAGCAGTACTTC
few TRBD1 TRBJ1-5 TRBV2 CASGSYMGQPFNQPQHF TGTGCCAGCGGGTCATATATGGGACAGCCATTTAATCAGCCCCAGCATTTT
many TRBD1 TRBJ2-7 TRBV20-1 CSARAAGGAGEQYF TGCAGTGCTAGAGCCGCAGGGGGCGCGGGCGAGCAGTACTTC
few TRBD2 TRBJ2-1 TRBV18 CASSPEAGDRGNEQFF TGTGCCAGCTCACCAGAGGCGGGAGACCGCGGGAATGAGCAGTTCTTC
many - TRBJ2-1 TRBV5-1 CASSLGGDSDEQFF TGCGCCAGCAGCCTAGGGGGGGATTCCGATGAGCAGTTCTTC
many - TRBJ2-1 TRBV6-1 CASSYGDNEQFF TGTGCCAGCAGTTACGGGGACAATGAGCAGTTCTTC
many - TRBJ2-7 TRBV20-1 CSASNTYEQYF TGCAGTGCAAGTAATACCTACGAGCAGTACTTC
many - TRBJ1-2 TRBV28 CASREDRSNGYTF TGTGCCAGCAGGGAGGACCGGTCAAACGGCTACACCTTC
- TRBD1 TRBJ2-1 TRBV6-1 CASRATGGIVNEQFF TGTGCCAGCAGGGCAACAGGGGGGATAGTCAATGAGCAGTTCTTC
many TRBD2 TRBJ2-1 TRBV6-2/TRBV6-3 CASSRPGGGSYNEQFF TGTGCCAGCAGTCGTCCGGGCGGGGGCTCCTACAATGAGCAGTTCTTC
many - TRBJ1-5 TRBV5-8 CASSGGLAGKQPQHF TGTGCCAGCAGCGGCGGTTTGGCAGGGAAACAGCCCCAGCATTTT
many TRBD2 TRBJ2-3 TRBV27 CASTLAGGSDTQYF TGTGCCAGCACCTTAGCGGGAGGGTCAGATACGCAGTATTTT
many TRBD2 TRBJ2-7 TRBV6-1 CASSRTSGRGEQYF TGTGCCAGCAGTCGCACTAGCGGGAGAGGTGAGCAGTACTTC
many - TRBJ1-1 TRBV27 CASSIHSAVNTEAFF TGTGCCAGCAGTATCCACTCTGCCGTGAACACTGAAGCTTTCTTT
- - TRBJ1-2 TRBV19 CASSINRDGYGYTF TGTGCCAGTAGTATCAACCGGGACGGCTATGGCTACACCTTC
many - TRBJ2-3 TRBV28 CASSWAGMGTDTQYF TGTGCCAGCAGTTGGGCCGGGATGGGCACAGATACGCAGTATTTT